This T cell receptor (beta chain) came from a study of beta chain features in type 1 diabetes. Comments on this clone: No antigen is known for it.

Germline CDR1 and CDR2: SQVTM and ANQGSEA. V shed 5 bases and J 8 bases; nucleotides not matched to a gene: 6. The CDR3 extends over 12 amino acids. Every bit of the isolated RNA underwent reverse transcription, so sequencing read expressed TCRB transcripts. Profiled with immunoSEQ multiplex PCR; TCRdb holds only in-frame clones, not every one. This table holds 900,000 or so clones, 15% to 20% found once. The study's findings and limits: There was a moderate but significant shortening of TCRB CDR3s in all four CD4+ subsets of Type 1 diabetes patients.

This rearrangement joins TRBV29-1 to TRBJ2-1; 7 bases match TRBD1. Sequencing used naive CD4+ T cells from blood. The receptor was isolated from a woman aged 18-29 years in good health. Here the CDR3 reads CSVSLDRYEQFF. The CDR3, as DNA: TGCAGCGTTTCCCTGGACAGGTATGAGCAGTTCTTC.